This TCR beta chain was sequenced for a study of blood T cells in healthy people across ages (dated by TCRdb to between 2015 and 2017). A note on the overall study: In model experiments, template switching captured roughly one uniquely barcoded TCR beta cDNA molecule for every two T cells. Age-related changes in TCR beta repertoire diversity were measured in the study by deep sequencing normalized with unique cDNA molecular identifiers. Donors were grouped into four age groups: young (average approximately 15 years), middle-aged (39), aged (about 60) and long-lived (approximately 78). Donors of different ages were randomly distributed across sequencing lanes to avoid experimental bias. For two donors (one aged 18 to 30 and one aged 80 or older), the study analyzed two additional independent replicas of 1 million unique cDNA reads from the same blood draw.

CDR1 and CDR2, looked up from the germline V gene, are SGHTA and FQGTGA. The CDR3 runs 16 residues from the cysteine to the phenylalanine. Of all the DNA, just the CDR3 is kept, 48 bases in frame from base 1. Trimming takes 6 bases off V and 7 bases off J; junction bases not matched to a gene: 17. Preparation of the library involved 5' RACE. Instrument used: Illumina HiSeq 2500. A second PCR of about 6 to 11 cycles was performed with a sample-barcoded 5' primer and a J-beta primer mix. A template-switch 5' adaptor carrying 12 random nucleotides introduced a unique molecular identifier onto each TCR beta cDNA molecule. At least 2.5 million CDR3-containing paired-end reads were obtained from each sample. First-strand cDNA was synthesized from all RNA with the Mint cDNA synthesis kit, primed by a TRBC-specific oligonucleotide. Following uracil-DNA glycosylase treatment, all cDNA underwent a first 18-cycle PCR with the universal primers M1SS and BC2_uni_R. Turning to the authors' computational methods: Each sample was normalized by randomly selecting 1 million high-quality reads, each carrying a distinct molecular identifier. Instead of being binned into consensus sequences, reads that shared molecular identifiers were thrown out. MiTCR, set to a Q25 quality threshold and the strictest error-elimination algorithm, was used for CDR3 identification, clonotype clustering and error correction. A nonparametric unseen species model with Euler transformation was used to estimate a lower bound on total TCR beta diversity. TCRdb reworked the public reads: Q25 trimming with fastp, MiXCR clone assembly, productive beta chains retained. Identical CDR3 protein sequences are pooled into one entry, listed with their most common genes and DNA. These V and J calls are TCRdb output, not the study's own analysis. Within this sample are around 1,500,000 distinct CDR3 sequences, with 28% of them counted one time only. Of the sample, about 8% is held by the ten largest clones.

What the research found in general, with its limitations: Observed TCR beta diversity correlated strongly with the percentage of naive T cells measured by flow cytometry. Conclusive comparison of naive and antigen-experienced compartments was prevented by the profiling of bulk unsorted PBMCs. The CMV infection status of donors was not known, potentially confounding age-related changes in expanded clonotypes. Compared with the aged group, the long-lived group had more naive CD4+ T cells, fewer expanded clones and increased TCR diversity, a pattern suggesting age selection. Estimates of total diversity from one million sequenced T cells were regarded as lower bounds and underestimates. Observed TCR beta diversity per million T cells fell roughly linearly with age, and a significant reduction was already apparent by age roughly 41.

Systemically healthy Caucasian individuals from Russia, roughly 40 in total and aged about 6 to 90 years, were included as donors. Ten milliliters of peripheral blood were drawn from each donor into EDTA-treated Vacutainer tubes. Ficoll-Paque density-gradient centrifugation was used to isolate PBMCs, with at least 6.5 million obtained per sample. Total RNA was extracted from PBMCs with Trizol reagent, with at least 5.5 micrograms obtained per sample. Naive CD45RAhigh/CD27high T cell percentages were measured by flow cytometry on a PBMC aliquot from every donor. On this clonotype: Its antigen specificity is not known. Nothing much larger sits one base from this clone, and base qualities are not available.

The sample was blood. The clonotype was recovered from a woman in her thirties in good health. The rearrangement joined TRBV7-3 to TRBJ2-7, with 8 middle bases fitting TRBD1. The bases are TGTGCCAGCAGTCGCGCTCGACAGGGGCTTGGGAATGAGCAGTACTTC. The translation is CASSRARQGLGNEQYF.